This TCR beta chain was documented in a study of blood T cell repertoires in COVID-19. Study in general: Spain, Italy and the United States supplied samples that represented acute and convalescent COVID-19.

The V and J ends lost 2 bases and 1 base respectively, with 8 bases between them. The CDR3 is made up of 15 amino acids. CDR1 is KGHDR, CDR2 SFDVKD, per germline. As originally analysed: For nucleated cells, counts were estimated from reference gene primer amplification. Using immunoSEQ multiplex PCR, the repertoire was profiled, and TCRdb retains in-frame clones only, with some absent. From that table come the V and J calls and clone size; the DNA was used to work out D and trimming. Among a few hundred thousand clones listed, approximately 90% were seen once. The sequence was collected from a man between 18 and 35 years old with active or convalescent COVID-19. The chain is built from TRBV24-1 and TRBJ1-5, with D unclear. Sequenced: peripheral blood. CDR3 DNA: TGTGCCACCAGTGATTCTACTATAAGCAATCAGCCCCAGCATTTT. As protein: CATSDSTISNQPQHF.